This TCR beta chain stems from a study of control samples from healthy donors and cancer patients. Unmatched junction bases numbered 5, after V lost 4 bases and J lost 0 bases. Germline V gene data show CDR1 as GTSNPN and CDR2 as SVGIG (reference sequence). The CDR3 is made up of 14 amino acids. Profiled with immunoSEQ multiplex PCR; TCRdb holds only in-frame clones, not every one. The table records about 82,000 clones, about 87% of them present only once. The chain uses TRBV30 and TRBJ1-1; 7 bases map to TRBD1. Sequenced input: blood. The sequence came from a man aged 50 to 60 in good health. CDR3 loop: CAWNRQGLNTEAFF. The CDR3 DNA reads TGTGCCTGGAACCGACAGGGTTTGAACACTGAAGCTTTCTTT.